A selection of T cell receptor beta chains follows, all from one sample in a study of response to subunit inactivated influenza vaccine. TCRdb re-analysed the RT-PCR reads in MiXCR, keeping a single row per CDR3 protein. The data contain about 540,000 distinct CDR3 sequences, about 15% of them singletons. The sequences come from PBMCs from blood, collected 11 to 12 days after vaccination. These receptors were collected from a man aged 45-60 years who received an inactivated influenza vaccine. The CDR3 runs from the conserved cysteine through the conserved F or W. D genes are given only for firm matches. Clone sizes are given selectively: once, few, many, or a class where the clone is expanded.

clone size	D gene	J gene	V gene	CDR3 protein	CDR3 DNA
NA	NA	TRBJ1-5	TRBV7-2	CASSLIYGDQPQHF	TGTGCCAGCAGCTTGATATATGGGGATCAGCCCCAGCATTTT
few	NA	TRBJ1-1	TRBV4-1	CASSQDPSQMTEAFF	TGCGCCAGCAGCCAAGATCCATCGCAGATGACTGAAGCTTTCTTT
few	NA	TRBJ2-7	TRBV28	CASSPIDLPDFYEQYF	TGTGCCAGCAGCCCGATTGATCTCCCGGACTTCTACGAGCAGTACTTC
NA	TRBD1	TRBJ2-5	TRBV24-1	CATSDLQGGMFDAETQYF	TGTGCCACCAGTGATTTACAGGGGGGAATGTTTGATGCGGAGACCCAGTACTTC
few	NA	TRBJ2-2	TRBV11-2	CASRIGTGTGELFF	TGTGCCAGCAGGATCGGGACTGGAACCGGGGAGCTGTTTTTT
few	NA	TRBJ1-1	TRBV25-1	CASSESGVLADTEAFF	TGTGCCAGCAGTGAATCAGGGGTCCTGGCGGACACTGAAGCTTTCTTT
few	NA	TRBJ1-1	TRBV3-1	CASSHIGRSTEAFF	TGTGCCAGCAGCCATATTGGTCGTTCCACTGAAGCTTTCTTT
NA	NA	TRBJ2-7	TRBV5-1	CGSSLEDYPQGEQYF	TGCGGCAGCAGCTTGGAGGACTACCCCCAGGGTGAGCAGTACTTC
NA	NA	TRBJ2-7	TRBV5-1	CASSLDAGEQYF	TGCGCCAGCAGCTTGGATGCTGGAGAGCAGTACTTC
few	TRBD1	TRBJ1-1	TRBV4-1	CASSPQQGGIYTEAFF	TGCGCCAGCAGCCCCCAACAAGGGGGCATTTACACTGAAGCTTTCTTT
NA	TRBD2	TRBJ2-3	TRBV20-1	CRPTSGSFTDTQYF	TGCAGGCCTACTAGCGGGAGTTTTACAGATACGCAGTATTTT
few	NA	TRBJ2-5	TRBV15	CATSSLSRDGKETQYF	TGTGCCACCAGCAGTCTATCTCGGGACGGTAAAGAGACCCAGTACTTC
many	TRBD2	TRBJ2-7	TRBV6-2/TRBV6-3	CASTTSGAFSYEQYF	TGTGCCAGCACCACTAGCGGGGCCTTCTCCTACGAGCAGTACTTC
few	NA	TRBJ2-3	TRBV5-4	CASSNQGGDTQYF	TGTGCCAGCAGCAACCAGGGAGGAGATACGCAGTATTTT
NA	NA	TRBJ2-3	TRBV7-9	CASTRSSASTDTQYF	TGTGCCAGCACCCGAAGTTCGGCTAGCACAGATACGCAGTATTTT
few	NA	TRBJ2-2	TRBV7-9	CASSLASSRSGELFF	TGTGCCAGCAGCTTAGCGTCTTCGAGATCCGGGGAGCTGTTTTTT
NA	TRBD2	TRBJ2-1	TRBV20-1	CSARGLAGGNSYNEQFF	TGCAGTGCTAGAGGGCTAGCGGGAGGGAATTCCTACAATGAGCAGTTCTTC
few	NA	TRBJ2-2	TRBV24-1	CATSEFTGELFF	TGTGCCACCAGCGAGTTCACCGGGGAGCTGTTTTTT
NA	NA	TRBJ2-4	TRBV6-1	CASSRRTVLAKNIQYF	TGTGCCAGCAGTCGGAGAACGGTTCTAGCCAAAAACATTCAGTACTTC
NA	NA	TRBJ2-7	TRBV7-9	CASSPPVGGRSYEQYF	TGTGCCAGCAGCCCTCCAGTGGGGGGGCGCTCCTACGAGCAGTACTTC
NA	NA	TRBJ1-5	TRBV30	CAWSPAGNQPQHF	TGTGCCTGGAGCCCAGCGGGAAATCAGCCCCAGCATTTT
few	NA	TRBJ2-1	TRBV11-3	CASSATRNNEQFF	TGTGCCAGCAGCGCCACTAGAAACAATGAGCAGTTCTTC
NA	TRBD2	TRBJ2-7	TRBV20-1	CSAIGLAGSAYEQYF	TGCAGTGCTATCGGACTAGCGGGATCAGCCTACGAGCAGTACTTC
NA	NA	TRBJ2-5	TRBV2	CASKINSGETQYF	TGTGCCAGCAAGATTAACAGCGGAGAGACCCAGTACTTC
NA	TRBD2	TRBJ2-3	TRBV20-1	CSASSPSGGSDTQYF	TGCAGTGCTAGCAGTCCTAGCGGGGGATCAGATACGCAGTATTTT
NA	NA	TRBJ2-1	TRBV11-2	CASSQGYGSLPVF	TGTGCCAGCAGCCAGGGGTATGGTTCACTACCAGTCTTC
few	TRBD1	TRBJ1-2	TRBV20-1	CSARVLGTGAGYGYTF	TGCAGTGCTAGAGTTTTGGGGACAGGGGCGGGCTATGGCTACACCTTC
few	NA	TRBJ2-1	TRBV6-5	CASSWGREQFF	TGTGCCAGCAGTTGGGGACGCGAGCAGTTCTTC
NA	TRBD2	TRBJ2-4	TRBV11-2	CASSGAGGAKNIQYF	TGTGCCAGCAGCGGCGCCGGGGGGGCCAAAAACATTCAGTACTTC
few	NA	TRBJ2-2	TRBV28	CASSPASDRHTGELFF	TGTGCCAGCAGTCCAGCAAGCGACAGGCACACCGGGGAGCTGTTTTTT
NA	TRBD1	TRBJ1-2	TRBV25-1	CASSEYRGGGYGYTF	TGTGCCAGCAGTGAATACCGAGGGGGCGGCTATGGCTACACCTTC
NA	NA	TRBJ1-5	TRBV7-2	CASSLSGSGGNQPQHF	TGTGCCAGCAGCTTAAGCGGAAGCGGGGGCAATCAGCCCCAGCATTTT
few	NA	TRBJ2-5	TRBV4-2	CASSQVGREETQYF	TGTGCCAGCAGCCAAGTAGGGCGGGAAGAGACCCAGTACTTC
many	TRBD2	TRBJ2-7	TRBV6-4	CASSIGLAGVYEQYF	TGTGCCAGCAGTATCGGACTAGCGGGAGTGTACGAGCAGTACTTC
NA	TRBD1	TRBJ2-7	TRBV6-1	CASSGRKTGTYEQYF	TGTGCCAGCAGTGGGAGAAAGACAGGGACCTACGAGCAGTACTTC
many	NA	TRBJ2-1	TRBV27	CASGYRGGEQFF	TGTGCCAGCGGGTATCGAGGCGGTGAGCAGTTCTTC
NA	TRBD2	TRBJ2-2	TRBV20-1	CSAVSGSRTGELFF	TGCAGTGCTGTTAGCGGGAGCCGCACCGGGGAGCTGTTTTTT
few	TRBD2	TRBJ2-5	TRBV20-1	CSAKGTTAGGTQYF	TGCAGTGCTAAGGGAACGACTGCGGGAGGGACCCAGTACTTC
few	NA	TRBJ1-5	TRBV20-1	CSAGGGKGIGNQPQHF	TGCAGTGCTGGGGGAGGGAAAGGGATCGGCAATCAGCCCCAGCATTTT
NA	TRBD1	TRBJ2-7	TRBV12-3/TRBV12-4	CASRDRALEQYF	TGTGCCAGCCGGGACAGGGCCCTGGAGCAGTACTTC
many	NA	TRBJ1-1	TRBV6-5	CASSYGPGNTEAFF	TGTGCCAGCAGTTACGGACCTGGGAACACTGAAGCTTTCTTT
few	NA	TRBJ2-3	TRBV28	CASSLGQGLDTQYF	TGTGCCAGCAGTTTAGGGCAGGGACTAGATACGCAGTATTTT
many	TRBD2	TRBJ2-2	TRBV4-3	CASSQEFRAGANGELFF	TGCGCCAGCAGCCAAGAGTTCAGAGCGGGAGCGAACGGGGAGCTGTTTTTT
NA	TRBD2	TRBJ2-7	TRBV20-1	CSAREILAGPKPYEQYF	TGCAGTGCTAGAGAAATACTAGCGGGACCAAAACCCTACGAGCAGTACTTC
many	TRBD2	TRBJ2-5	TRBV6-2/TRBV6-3	CASSSATSGDRKETQYF	TGTGCCAGCAGTTCTGCGACTAGCGGGGACAGAAAAGAGACCCAGTACTTC
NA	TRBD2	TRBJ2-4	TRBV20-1	CSARERMTSVNIQYF	TGCAGTGCTAGAGAGCGTATGACTAGCGTAAACATTCAGTACTTC